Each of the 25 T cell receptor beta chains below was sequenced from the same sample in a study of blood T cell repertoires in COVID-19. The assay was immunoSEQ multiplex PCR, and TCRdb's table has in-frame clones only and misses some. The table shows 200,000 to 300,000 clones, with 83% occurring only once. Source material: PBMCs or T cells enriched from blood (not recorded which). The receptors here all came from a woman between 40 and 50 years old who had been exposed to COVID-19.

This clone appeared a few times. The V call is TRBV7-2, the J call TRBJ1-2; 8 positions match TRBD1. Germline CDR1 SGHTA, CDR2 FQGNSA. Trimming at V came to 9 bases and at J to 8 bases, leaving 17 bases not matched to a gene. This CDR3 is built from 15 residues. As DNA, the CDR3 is TGTGCCAGTCTGCGACAGGGGACGGTACGGAGCGGCTACACCTTC. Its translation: CASLRQGTVRSGYTF.

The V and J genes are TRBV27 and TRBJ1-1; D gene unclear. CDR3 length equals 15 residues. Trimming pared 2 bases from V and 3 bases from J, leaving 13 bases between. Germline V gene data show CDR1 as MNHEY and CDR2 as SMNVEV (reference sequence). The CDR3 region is CASSLLGGWDTEAFF. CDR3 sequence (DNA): TGTGCCAGCAGTTTACTGGGCGGGTGGGACACTGAAGCTTTCTTT.

The CDR3 here is CASSRSSGGQNTGELFF. As DNA, the CDR3 is TGTGCCAGCAGCCGGAGTAGCGGGGGCCAGAACACCGGGGAGCTGTTTTTT. The chain recombines TRBV3-1 (or the pseudogene TRBV3-2) with TRBJ2-2; 9 bases match TRBD2. CDR1 LGHDT and CDR2 YNNKEL come from the germline V gene (reference sequence). With V trimmed by 4 bases and J by 1 base, 7 bases remained unmatched. The CDR3 runs to 17 residues.

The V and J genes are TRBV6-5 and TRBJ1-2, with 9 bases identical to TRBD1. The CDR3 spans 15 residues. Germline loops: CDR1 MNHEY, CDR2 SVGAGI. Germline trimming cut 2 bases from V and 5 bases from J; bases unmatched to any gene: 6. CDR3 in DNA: TGTGCCAGCAGTTACGTTGGGGGGACAGGGTATGGCTACACCTTC. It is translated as CASSYVGGTGYGYTF.

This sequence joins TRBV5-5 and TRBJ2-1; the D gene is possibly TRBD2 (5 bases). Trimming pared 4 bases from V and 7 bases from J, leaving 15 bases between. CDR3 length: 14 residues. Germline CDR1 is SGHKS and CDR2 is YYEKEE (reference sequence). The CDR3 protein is CASSPGLLGNEQFF. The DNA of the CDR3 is TGTGCCAGCAGCCCCGGACTCTTGGGTAATGAGCAGTTCTTC.

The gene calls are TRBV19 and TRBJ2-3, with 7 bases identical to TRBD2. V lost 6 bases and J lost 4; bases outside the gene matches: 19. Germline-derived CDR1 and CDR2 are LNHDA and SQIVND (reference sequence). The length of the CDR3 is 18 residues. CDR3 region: CASSDSGTTIIHADTQYF. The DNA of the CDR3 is TGTGCCAGTAGCGATTCCGGGACTACAATTATTCATGCAGATACGCAGTATTTT.

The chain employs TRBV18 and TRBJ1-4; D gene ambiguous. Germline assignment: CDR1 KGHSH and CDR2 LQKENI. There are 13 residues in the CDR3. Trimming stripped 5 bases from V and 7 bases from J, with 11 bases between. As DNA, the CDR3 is TGTGCCAGCTCAGCGGGGTTCGGTGAAAAACTGTTTTTT. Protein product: CASSAGFGEKLFF.

The CDR3 sequence: CASSLDLGGRNNYGYTF. DNA for the CDR3: TGTGCCAGCAGCTTAGATTTGGGGGGGCGGAATAACTATGGCTACACCTTC. The chain is built from TRBV11-2 and TRBJ1-2; D might be TRBD1 (6 bases). The CDR3 runs 17 residues. V was clipped by 0 bases and J by 1 base, with 15 bases between them. CDR1 SGHAT and CDR2 FQNNGV come from the germline V gene.

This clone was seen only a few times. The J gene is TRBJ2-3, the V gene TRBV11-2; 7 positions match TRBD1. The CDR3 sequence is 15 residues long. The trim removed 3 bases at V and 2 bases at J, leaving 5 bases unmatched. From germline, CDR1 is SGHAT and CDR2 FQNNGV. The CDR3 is CASSLTGTATDTQYF. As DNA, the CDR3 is TGTGCCAGCAGCTTGACCGGGACAGCCACAGATACGCAGTATTTT.

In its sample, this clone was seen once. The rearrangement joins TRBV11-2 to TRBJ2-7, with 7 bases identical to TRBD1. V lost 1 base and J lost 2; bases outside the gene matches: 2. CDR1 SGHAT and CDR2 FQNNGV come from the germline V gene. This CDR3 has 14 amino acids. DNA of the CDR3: TGTGCCAGCAGCTTAGGGGACAGCACCTACGAGCAGTACTTC. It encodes CASSLGDSTYEQYF.

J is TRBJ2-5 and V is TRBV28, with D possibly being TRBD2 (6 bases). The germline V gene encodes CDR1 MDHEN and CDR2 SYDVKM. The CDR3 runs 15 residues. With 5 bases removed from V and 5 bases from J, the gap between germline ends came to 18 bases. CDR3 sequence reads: CASSLPAEGGETQYF. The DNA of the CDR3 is TGTGCCAGCAGTCTCCCGGCGGAGGGCGGGGAGACCCAGTACTTC.

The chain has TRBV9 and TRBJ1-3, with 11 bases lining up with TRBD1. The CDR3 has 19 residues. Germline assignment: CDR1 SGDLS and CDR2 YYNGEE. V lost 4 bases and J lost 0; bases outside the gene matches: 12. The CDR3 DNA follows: TGTGCCAGCAGCCCCGGGACAGGGGGACTTGGAAGCTCTGGAAACACCATATATTTT. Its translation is CASSPGTGGLGSSGNTIYF. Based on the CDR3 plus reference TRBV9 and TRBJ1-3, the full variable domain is DSGVTQTPKHLITATGQRVTLRCSPRSGDLSVYWYQQSLDQGLQFLIQYYNGEERAKGNILERFSAQQFPDLHSELNLSSLELGDSALYFCASSPGTGGLGSSGNTIYFGEGSWLTVV.

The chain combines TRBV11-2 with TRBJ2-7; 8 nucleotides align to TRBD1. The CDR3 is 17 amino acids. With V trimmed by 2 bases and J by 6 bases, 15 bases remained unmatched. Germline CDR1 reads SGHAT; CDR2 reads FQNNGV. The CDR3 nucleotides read TGTGCCAGCAGCTTACTAGTAGCCGGGACAGGTCCTACCGAGCAGTACTTC. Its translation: CASSLLVAGTGPTEQYF.

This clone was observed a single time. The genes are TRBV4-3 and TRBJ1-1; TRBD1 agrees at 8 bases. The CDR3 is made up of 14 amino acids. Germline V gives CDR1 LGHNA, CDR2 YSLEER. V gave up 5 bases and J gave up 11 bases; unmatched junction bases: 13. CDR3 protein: CASSYDRDRMDAFF. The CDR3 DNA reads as TGCGCCAGCAGCTACGACCGGGACAGGATGGATGCTTTCTTT.

As DNA, the CDR3 is TGTGCCAGCAGTCCTAGCGGGGGGGCGAGCGGGGAGCTGTTTTTT. Amino acid sequence: CASSPSGGASGELFF. This chain links TRBV6-5 with TRBJ2-2; the match to TRBD2 covers 12 bases. The CDR3 has 15 residues. J gave up 7 bases and V 5 bases, and 5 bases lay outside the gene matches. Germline CDR1 and CDR2: MNHEY and SVGAGI.

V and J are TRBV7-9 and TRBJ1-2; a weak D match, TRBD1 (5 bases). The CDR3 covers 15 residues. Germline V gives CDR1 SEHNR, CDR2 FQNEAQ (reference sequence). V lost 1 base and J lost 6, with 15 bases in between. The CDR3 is CASSLGEGRLDGYTF. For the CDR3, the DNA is TGTGCCAGCAGCTTAGGAGAGGGGAGGCTGGATGGCTACACCTTC.

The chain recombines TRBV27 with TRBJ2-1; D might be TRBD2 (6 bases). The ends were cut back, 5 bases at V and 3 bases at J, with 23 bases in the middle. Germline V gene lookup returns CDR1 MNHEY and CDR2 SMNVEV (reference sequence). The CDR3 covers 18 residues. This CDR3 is CASSLLTSLTSYYNEQFF. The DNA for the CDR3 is TGTGCCAGCAGTCTACTCACTAGCCTCACCTCTTACTACAATGAGCAGTTCTTC.

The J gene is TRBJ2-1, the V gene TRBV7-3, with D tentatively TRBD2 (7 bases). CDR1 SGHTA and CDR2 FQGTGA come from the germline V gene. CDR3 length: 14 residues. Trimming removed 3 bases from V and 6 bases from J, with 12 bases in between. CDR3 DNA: TGTGCCAGCAGCTTCCCGGGGGGCAGCAATGAGCAGTTCTTC. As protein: CASSFPGGSNEQFF.

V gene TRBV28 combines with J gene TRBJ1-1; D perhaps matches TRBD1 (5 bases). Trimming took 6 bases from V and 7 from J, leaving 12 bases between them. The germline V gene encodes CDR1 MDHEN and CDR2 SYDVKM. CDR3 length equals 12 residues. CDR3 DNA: TGTGCCAGCAGAACCTTGACAGTTGAAGCTTTCTTT. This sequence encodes CASRTLTVEAFF.

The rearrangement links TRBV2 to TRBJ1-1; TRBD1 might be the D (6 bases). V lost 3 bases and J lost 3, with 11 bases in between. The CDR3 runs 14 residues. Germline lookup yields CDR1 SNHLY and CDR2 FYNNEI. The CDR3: CASSDRGADTEAFF. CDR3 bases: TGTGCCAGCAGTGATCGGGGGGCAGACACTGAAGCTTTCTTT. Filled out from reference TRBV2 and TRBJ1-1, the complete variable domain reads EPEVTQTPSHQVTQMGQEVILRCVPISNHLYFYWYRQILGQKVEFLVSFYNNEISEKSEIFDDQFSVERPDGSNFTLKIRSTKLEDSAMYFCASSDRGADTEAFFGQGTRLTVV.

The CDR3 nucleotides are TGTGCCAGTAGCGCGTTTACCGGGACTAGCGGACCACAAGAGACCCAGTACTTC. Encoded protein: CASSAFTGTSGPQETQYF. The chain combines TRBV19 with TRBJ2-5; 11 nucleotides line up with TRBD2. The V segment lost 6 bases and the J segment 2 bases; nucleotides outside the gene matches: 14. Germline V CDR1 and CDR2: LNHDA, SQIVND (reference sequence). This CDR3 is 18 amino acids long.

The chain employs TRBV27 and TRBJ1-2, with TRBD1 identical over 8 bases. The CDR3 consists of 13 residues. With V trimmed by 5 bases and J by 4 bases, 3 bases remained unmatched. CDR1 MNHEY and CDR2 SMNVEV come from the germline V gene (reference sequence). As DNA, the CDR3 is TGTGCCAGCAGTCCAGGGACAGGCTATGGCTACACCTTC. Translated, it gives CASSPGTGYGYTF.

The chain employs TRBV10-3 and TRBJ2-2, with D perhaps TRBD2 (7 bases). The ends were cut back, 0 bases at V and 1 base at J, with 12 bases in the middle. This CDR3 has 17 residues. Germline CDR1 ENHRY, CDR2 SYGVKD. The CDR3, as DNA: TGTGCCATCAGTGAGTCGAGGGGGGGCCGGAACACCGGGGAGCTGTTTTTT. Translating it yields CAISESRGGRNTGELFF.

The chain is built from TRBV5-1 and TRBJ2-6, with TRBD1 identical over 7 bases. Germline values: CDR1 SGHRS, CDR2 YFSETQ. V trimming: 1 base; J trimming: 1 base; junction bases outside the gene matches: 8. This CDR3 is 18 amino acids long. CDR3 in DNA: TGCGCCAGCAGCTTGCTCGGGACAGCAACATCTGGGGCCAACGTCCTGACTTTC. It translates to CASSLLGTATSGANVLTF.

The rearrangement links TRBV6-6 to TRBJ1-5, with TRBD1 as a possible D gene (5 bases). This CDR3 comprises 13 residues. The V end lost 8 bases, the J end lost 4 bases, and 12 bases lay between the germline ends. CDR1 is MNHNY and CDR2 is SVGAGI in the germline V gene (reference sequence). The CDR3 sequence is CASRLQDNQPQHF. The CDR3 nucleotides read TGTGCCAGCCGGCTACAGGATAATCAGCCCCAGCATTTT.